Below are 32 T cell receptor beta chains sequenced from a single sample in a study of T cell responses to AZD1222 COVID-19 vaccine. Assay: immunoSEQ multiplex PCR; the TCRdb copy retains only in-frame clones and omits some. The table includes 40,000 to 50,000 clones, approximately 88% detected once. The sample in question was peripheral blood, obtained 28 days after the second AZD1222 dose. Source of these receptors: an adult who received the AZD1222 COVID-19 vaccine.

This chain joins TRBV7-9 and TRBJ1-5, with a weak D call TRBD1 (5 bases). The CDR3 extends over 14 amino acids. Per the germline V gene, CDR1 is SEHNR and CDR2 is FQNEAQ (reference sequence). Trimming removed 4 bases from V and 7 bases from J, with 14 bases in between. As DNA, the CDR3 is TGTGCCAGCAGCTCGGGCCCAGGGAAACAGCCCCAGCATTTT. Translation: CASSSGPGKQPQHF.

Worth noting for this clone: One end of the junction does not line up with germline, which may come from a read error. The genes are TRBV7-2 and TRBJ2-1, with D hard to call. The CDR3 totals 11 residues. In germline, CDR1 is SGHTA, CDR2 FQGNSA. The CDR3 DNA sequence: TGTGCCAGCAGCGGCTACAATGGGCAGTTCTTC. Its translation is CASSGYNGQFF.

V and J are TRBV10-3 and TRBJ2-5; unclear D gene. V lost 0 bases to trimming and J lost 5 bases, with 4 bases between them. The germline V gene encodes CDR1 ENHRY and CDR2 SYGVKD. The CDR3 sequence is 12 residues long. DNA for the CDR3: TGTGCCATCAGTGAGTCAGGGGAGACCCAGTACTTC. It codes for CAISESGETQYF.

The rearrangement links TRBV5-1 to TRBJ2-1, with a possible D match to TRBD1 (6 bases). With 0 bases removed from V and 7 bases from J, the gap between germline ends came to 14 bases. This CDR3 spans 15 amino acids. Germline CDR1 and CDR2: SGHRS and YFSETQ. CDR3 amino acids: CASSLDRAVRNEQFF. The CDR3, as DNA: TGCGCCAGCAGCTTGGACAGGGCAGTACGAAATGAGCAGTTCTTC.

This clone appeared once. The chain combines TRBV16 with TRBJ2-1; D is unclear. Germline V lookup: CDR1 KGHSY, CDR2 FQNENV. Trimming stripped 1 base from V and 3 bases from J, with 10 bases between. The CDR3 consists of 15 residues. For the CDR3, the DNA is TGTGCCAGCAGCCAATTCAGTGCGCTCTACAATGAGCAGTTCTTC. The encoded protein is CASSQFSALYNEQFF.

This chain connects TRBV3-1 (or the pseudogene TRBV3-2) to TRBJ2-7; 8 bases fit TRBD1. Per the germline V gene, CDR1 is LGHDT and CDR2 is YNNKEL (reference sequence). V dropped 2 bases and J dropped 5; count of bases not matched to a gene: 8. The CDR3 is 15 amino acids. The CDR3 DNA is TGTGCCAGCAGCCAACCTAAAGGACAGGGAAACGAGCAGTACTTC. Protein product: CASSQPKGQGNEQYF.

The chain is built from TRBV29-1 and TRBJ1-1; D remains ambiguous. The CDR3 runs 13 residues. The V end lost 4 bases, the J end lost 3 bases, and 12 bases lay between the germline ends. Germline CDR1 SQVTM, CDR2 ANQGSEA. The CDR3 is CSVGPRSDTEAFF. Written as DNA, the CDR3 is TGCAGCGTTGGACCCAGGTCGGACACTGAAGCTTTCTTT.

This rearrangement joins TRBV30 to TRBJ2-7; no reliable D call. The V end was cut by 2 bases, the J end by 7 bases, with 9 bases between. Germline V gives CDR1 GTSNPN, CDR2 SVGIG (reference sequence). This CDR3 contains 11 residues. The CDR3 is CAWSLGWEQYF. CDR3 sequence (DNA): TGTGCCTGGAGTTTGGGGTGGGAGCAGTACTTC.

The chain joins TRBV6-8 to TRBJ2-5; the D is unclear. CDR3 length: 14 residues. CDR1 and CDR2 from the germline V gene are MNHGY and SAAAGT. The V end lost 5 bases, the J end lost 5 bases, and 15 bases lay between the germline ends. Here the CDR3 DNA reads TGTGCCAGCAGTGAAACCCAGGTCGGCGAGACCCAGTACTTC. Its translation is CASSETQVGETQYF.

The J gene is TRBJ2-2, the V gene TRBV27; D remains ambiguous. Trimming left V 4 bases short and J 5 bases short, with 11 bases between. From germline, CDR1 is MNHEY and CDR2 SMNVEV (reference sequence). CDR3 length: 14 residues. CDR3 residues: CASSSGMRTGELFF. CDR3 DNA sequence: TGTGCCAGCAGTTCTGGGATGAGGACCGGGGAGCTGTTTTTT.

The V and J genes are TRBV7-9 and TRBJ2-7, with D possibly TRBD1 on 6 matching bases. Germline CDR1 is SEHNR and CDR2 is FQNEAQ (reference sequence). The CDR3 runs 13 residues. V was cut by 1 base and J by 6 bases, with 10 bases left in between. CDR3 in amino acids: CASSLETRGEQYF. The CDR3 DNA reads TGTGCCAGCAGCTTAGAGACCAGGGGCGAGCAGTACTTC.

J is TRBJ2-5 and V is TRBV6-1; TRBD2 aligns across 7 bases. This CDR3 has 14 residues. V shed 1 base, J shed 1 base, and the junction held 0 bases outside the gene matches. The V gene's germline CDR1 is MNHNS and CDR2 SASEGT. This chain's CDR3 is CASSEGGGQETQYF. The CDR3 DNA follows: TGTGCCAGCAGTGAAGGGGGGGGCCAAGAGACCCAGTACTTC.

The chain combines TRBV9 with TRBJ2-1; 9 positions agree with TRBD2. This CDR3 comprises 15 residues. Germline V gene data show CDR1 as SGDLS and CDR2 as YYNGEE. J lost 2 bases, V lost 3 bases, and 3 bases had no gene match. CDR3 amino acids: CASSDSGSPYNEQFF. The CDR3 bases are TGTGCCAGCAGCGATAGCGGGAGCCCCTACAATGAGCAGTTCTTC.

The V gene is TRBV7-3, the J gene TRBJ1-1; weak D call: TRBD1 (5 bases). This CDR3 spans 15 amino acids. The V gene lost 2 bases and the J gene lost 1 base, with 11 bases spanning the gap. Looked up from germline, CDR1 is SGHTA and CDR2 is FQGTGA. The CDR3 protein is CASSLVGDSNTEAFF. CDR3 sequence (DNA): TGTGCCAGCAGCTTAGTAGGGGACTCGAACACTGAAGCTTTCTTT.

The rearrangement links TRBV5-1 to TRBJ2-5, with TRBD1 as a possible D gene (6 bases). V lost 4 bases to trimming and J lost 2 bases, with 15 bases between them. The germline CDR1 and CDR2 sequences are SGHRS and YFSETQ. This CDR3 has 15 residues. The CDR3 sequence is CASSRTQGNQETQYF. The CDR3 nucleotides are TGCGCCAGCAGCCGAACTCAGGGGAATCAAGAGACCCAGTACTTC.

J is TRBJ2-3 and V is TRBV29-1, with TRBD2 matching over 8 bases. Germline-derived CDR1 and CDR2 are SQVTM and ANQGSEA. This CDR3 is built from 13 residues. Trimming took 5 bases from V and 5 from J; bases not matched to a gene: 6. CDR3: CSVSGGPGDTQYF. CDR3 sequence (DNA): TGCAGCGTTTCGGGGGGGCCTGGAGATACGCAGTATTTT.

The gene calls are TRBV7-3 and TRBJ2-3, with D possibly TRBD2 on 5 matching bases. This CDR3 comprises 15 residues. V was cut by 4 bases and J by 5 bases, with 16 bases left in between. Germline V gene lookup returns CDR1 SGHTA and CDR2 FQGTGA. CDR3: CASSSSLSEGDTQYF. The DNA of the CDR3 is TGTGCCAGCAGCTCCTCACTCAGCGAGGGAGATACGCAGTATTTT.

The chain has TRBV6-4 and TRBJ1-4; TRBD1 agrees at 8 bases. V dropped 5 bases and J dropped 0; count of bases not matched to a gene: 8. This CDR3 region has 17 residues. Per the germline V gene, CDR1 is MRHNA and CDR2 is SNTAGT. The CDR3 DNA follows: TGTGCCAGCAGTTCGGACAGGGTAAATGCAACTAATGAAAAACTGTTTTTT. Its translation: CASSSDRVNATNEKLFF.

This chain links TRBV5-6 with TRBJ2-6; D may be TRBD2 (5 bases). Between the trimmed V and J ends, which lost 4 bases and 3 bases, there was a span of 11 bases. This CDR3 contains 15 residues. Looked up from germline, CDR1 is SGHDT and CDR2 is YYEEEE. The CDR3 spells CASSRTGSGANVLTF. For the CDR3, the DNA is TGTGCCAGCAGCCGGACGGGGAGTGGGGCCAACGTCCTGACTTTC.

The DNA of the CDR3 is TGTGCCAGCAAGTCAGATACGCAGTATTTT. It translates to CASKSDTQYF. The chain recombines TRBV12-3 or TRBV12-4 with TRBJ2-3; D is uncertain. Trimming took 7 bases from V and 4 from J, leaving 3 bases between them. This CDR3 is built from 10 residues.

The chain links TRBV28 to TRBJ2-7; maybe TRBD2 (5 bases). This CDR3 is built from 15 residues. Germline CDR1 reads MDHEN; CDR2 reads SYDVKM. The V end lost 7 bases, the J end lost 0 bases, and 16 bases lay between the germline ends. The CDR3 loop is CASKGSQKSSYEQYF. The CDR3 DNA sequence: TGTGCCAGCAAAGGGAGCCAGAAGAGCTCCTACGAGCAGTACTTC.

The gene calls are TRBV30 and TRBJ1-1, with D maybe TRBD1 (6 bases). CDR3 length: 16 amino acids. Germline V gene lookup returns CDR1 GTSNPN and CDR2 SVGIG (reference sequence). Trimming pared 1 base from V and 0 bases from J, leaving 15 bases between. This CDR3 reads CAWSDLGGQMNTEAFF. The CDR3 DNA reads as TGTGCCTGGAGTGATCTGGGCGGACAGATGAACACTGAAGCTTTCTTT. Variable domain in full (rest from reference TRBV30 and TRBJ1-1): SQTIHQWPATLVQPVGSPLSLECTVEGTSNPNLYWYRQAAGRGLQLLFYSVGIGQISSEVPQNLSASRPQDRQFILSSKKLLLSDSGFYLCAWSDLGGQMNTEAFFGQGTRLTVV.

This clone was observed a handful of times. The chain links TRBV30 to TRBJ2-1, with unresolved D. The germline gives CDR1 GTSNPN, CDR2 SVGIG (reference sequence). The CDR3 loop spans 16 amino acids. Trimming cost V 0 bases and J 0 bases, with 12 bases left between them. The CDR3 region has the DNA TGTGCCTGGAGTGTAGGTGGTGTGAGCTCCTACAATGAGCAGTTCTTC. This sequence encodes CAWSVGGVSSYNEQFF.

The V and J genes are TRBV27 and TRBJ1-5; TRBD1 might be the D (6 bases). Deletions cut 5 bases from V and 9 bases from J, with 26 bases between. The CDR3 consists of 17 residues. CDR1 and CDR2 from the germline V gene are MNHEY and SMNVEV (reference sequence). The CDR3, as DNA: TGTGCCAGCAGTCCTCGCACCGGATACAGGGCCAGGGGGCCCCAGCATTTT. This translates into CASSPRTGYRARGPQHF.

CDR3 coding DNA: TGTGCCAGCAGTTACGGGACAGGGGGGACTGGGGCCAACGTCCTGACTTTC. Its protein product is CASSYGTGGTGANVLTF. This chain uses TRBV27 with TRBJ2-6, with TRBD1 matching 11 bases. J was trimmed by 2 bases and V by 4 bases; bases with no gene match: 4. Germline loops: CDR1 MNHEY, CDR2 SMNVEV (reference sequence). This CDR3 contains 17 residues.

This chain connects TRBV15 to TRBJ2-3; no firm D call. Per the germline V gene, CDR1 is LNHNV and CDR2 is YYDKDF (reference sequence). The length of the CDR3 is 13 residues. The V gene lost 0 bases and the J gene lost 2 bases, with 3 bases spanning the gap. In DNA form, the CDR3 reads TGTGCCACCAGCAGAGATAACACAGATACGCAGTATTTT. This translates into CATSRDNTDTQYF.

The chain joins TRBV3-1 (or the pseudogene TRBV3-2) to TRBJ2-3; 15 bases align to TRBD2. Germline trimming cut 4 bases from V and 6 bases from J; bases unmatched to any gene: 8. Per germline, CDR1 LGHDT and CDR2 YNNKEL (reference sequence). This CDR3 region has 17 residues. The CDR3 bases are TGTGCCAGCAGCCCGGGACTAGCGGGAGGCCAAGGGGATACGCAGTATTTT. Encoded protein: CASSPGLAGGQGDTQYF.

The rearrangement links TRBV14 to TRBJ1-6; D may be TRBD1 (6 bases). The CDR3 runs to 16 residues. From germline, CDR1 is SGHDN and CDR2 FVKESK. V shed 4 bases and J shed 7 bases, with 17 bases lying between them. CDR3 sequence: CASSRGAGQNNSPLHF. The CDR3 region has the DNA TGTGCCAGCAGCCGGGGGGCAGGGCAAAACAATTCACCCCTCCACTTT. Using reference TRBV14 and TRBJ1-6 for the parts outside the CDR3, the full variable domain is EAGVTQFPSHSVIEKGQTVTLRCDPISGHDNLYWYRRVMGKEIKFLLHFVKESKQDESGMPNNRFLAERTGGTYSTLKVQPAELEDSGVYFCASSRGAGQNNSPLHFGNGTRLTVT.

This clone was found a few times. The V and J genes are TRBV5-6 and TRBJ2-1; 7 bases agree with TRBD1. The CDR3 spans 16 residues. Looked up from germline, CDR1 is SGHDT and CDR2 is YYEEEE. With V trimmed by 1 base and J by 2 bases, 6 bases remained unmatched. The CDR3 region is CASSLWVGGTYNEQFF. CDR3 coding DNA: TGTGCCAGCAGCTTGTGGGTAGGGGGCACCTACAATGAGCAGTTCTTC.

Only one count was recorded for this clone. This sequence joins TRBV15 and TRBJ2-3; 13 bases are shared with TRBD2. Per the germline V gene, CDR1 is LNHNV and CDR2 is YYDKDF (reference sequence). The V and J ends lost 5 bases and 4 bases, in that order; junction bases with no gene match: 3. The CDR3 covers 15 residues. The CDR3 DNA reads as TGTGCCACCAGCCAACTAGCGGGGGGGCCAGATACGCAGTATTTT. Amino acids: CATSQLAGGPDTQYF. The complete variable domain, with remaining parts taken from reference TRBV15 and TRBJ2-3, reads DAMVIQNPRYQVTQFGKPVTLSCSQTLNHNVMYWYQQKSSQAPKLLFHYYDKDFNNEADTPDNFQSRRPNTSFCFLDIRSPGLGDTAMYLCATSQLAGGPDTQYFGPGTRLTVL.

The chain couples TRBV7-9 to TRBJ1-2, with 8 bases lining up with TRBD1. Germline V lookup: CDR1 SEHNR, CDR2 FQNEAQ (reference sequence). Trimming removed 5 bases from V and 5 bases from J; junction bases left unmatched: 7. This CDR3 region has 14 residues. The CDR3 region is CASSEGQGGYGYTF. The DNA of the CDR3 is TGTGCCAGCAGCGAAGGACAGGGCGGTTATGGCTACACCTTC.

V is TRBV7-2 and J is TRBJ2-1; D uncertain. This CDR3 is 15 amino acids long. Germline V CDR1 and CDR2: SGHTA, FQGNSA. V lost 6 bases, J lost 0 bases, and 12 bases lay in between. The CDR3 loop reads CASRRSLSSYNEQFF. CDR3 DNA: TGTGCCAGCAGGAGAAGTTTAAGCTCCTACAATGAGCAGTTCTTC. Using reference TRBV7-2 and TRBJ2-1 for the parts outside the CDR3, the full variable domain is GAGVSQSPSNKVTEKGKDVELRCDPISGHTALYWYRQSLGQGLEFLIYFQGNSAPDKSGLPSDRFSAERTGGSVSTLTIQRTQQEDSAVYLCASRRSLSSYNEQFFGPGTRLTVL.